This T cell receptor beta chain was recorded in a study of identical twins. Germline V gene sequence: CDR1 SGDLS, CDR2 YYNGEE. The CDR3 has 15 amino acids. V was trimmed by 4 bases and J by 2 bases, leaving 13 bases between them. Each CDR3 protein is one row after TCRdb ran MiXCR on the 5' RACE reads. This table holds around 1.7 million distinct CDR3 sequences, more than 30% found once. Material: cord blood. This TCR was sampled from a newborn girl in good health. This chain connects TRBV9 to TRBJ1-5; the D is unclear. For the CDR3, the DNA is TGTGCCAGCAGCCCTGGGCAGGACGGCAATCAGCCCCAGCATTTT. It encodes CASSPGQDGNQPQHF.